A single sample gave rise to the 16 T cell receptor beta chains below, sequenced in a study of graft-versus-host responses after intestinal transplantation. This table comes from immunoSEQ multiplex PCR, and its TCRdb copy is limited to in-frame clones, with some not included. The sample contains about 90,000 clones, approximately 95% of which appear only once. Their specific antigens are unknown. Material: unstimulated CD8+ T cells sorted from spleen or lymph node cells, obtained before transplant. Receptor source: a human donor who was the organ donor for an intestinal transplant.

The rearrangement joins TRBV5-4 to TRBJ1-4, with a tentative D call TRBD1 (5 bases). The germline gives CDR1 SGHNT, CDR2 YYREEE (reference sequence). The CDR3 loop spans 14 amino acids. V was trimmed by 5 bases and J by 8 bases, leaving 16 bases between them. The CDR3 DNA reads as TGTGCCAGCAGTCCCGGACAAGATATAGAAAAACTGTTTTTT. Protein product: CASSPGQDIEKLFF.

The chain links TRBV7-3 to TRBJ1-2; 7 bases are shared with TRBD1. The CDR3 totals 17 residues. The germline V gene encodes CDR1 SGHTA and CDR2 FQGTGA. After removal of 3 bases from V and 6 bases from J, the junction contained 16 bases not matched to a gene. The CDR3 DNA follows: TGTGCCAGCAGCTTGACTCCGTCTTCGACAGGGTTGAATGGCTACACCTTC. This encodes CASSLTPSSTGLNGYTF.

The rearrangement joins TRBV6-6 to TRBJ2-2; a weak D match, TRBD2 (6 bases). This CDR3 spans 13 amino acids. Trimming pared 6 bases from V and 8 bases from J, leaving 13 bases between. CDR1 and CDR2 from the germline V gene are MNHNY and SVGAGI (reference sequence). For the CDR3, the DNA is TGTGCCAGCAGCCCCAACGGGAGTGGGGAGCTGTTTTTT. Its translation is CASSPNGSGELFF.

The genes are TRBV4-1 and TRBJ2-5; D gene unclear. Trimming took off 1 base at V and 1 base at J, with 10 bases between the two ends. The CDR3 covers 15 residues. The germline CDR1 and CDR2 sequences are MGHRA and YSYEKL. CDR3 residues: CASSQAPSPQETQYF. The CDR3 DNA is TGCGCCAGCAGCCAAGCCCCGAGTCCCCAAGAGACCCAGTACTTC.

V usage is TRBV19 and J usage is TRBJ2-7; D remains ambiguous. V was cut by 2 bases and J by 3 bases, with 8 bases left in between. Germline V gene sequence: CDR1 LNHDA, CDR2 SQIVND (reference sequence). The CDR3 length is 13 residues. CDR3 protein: CASSIPQSYEQYF. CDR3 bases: TGTGCCAGTAGTATACCACAGAGCTACGAGCAGTACTTC. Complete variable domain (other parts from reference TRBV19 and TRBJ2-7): DGGITQSPKYLFRKEGQNVTLSCEQNLNHDAMYWYRQDPGQGLRLIYYSQIVNDFQKGDIAEGYSVSREKKESFPLTVTSAQKNPTAFYLCASSIPQSYEQYFGPGTRLTVT.

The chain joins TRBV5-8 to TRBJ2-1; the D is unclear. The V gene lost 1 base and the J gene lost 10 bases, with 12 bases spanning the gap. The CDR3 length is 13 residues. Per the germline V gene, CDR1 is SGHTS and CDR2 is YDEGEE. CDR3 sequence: CASSLFAAKEQFF. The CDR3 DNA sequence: TGTGCCAGCAGCTTGTTCGCGGCAAAGGAGCAGTTCTTC.

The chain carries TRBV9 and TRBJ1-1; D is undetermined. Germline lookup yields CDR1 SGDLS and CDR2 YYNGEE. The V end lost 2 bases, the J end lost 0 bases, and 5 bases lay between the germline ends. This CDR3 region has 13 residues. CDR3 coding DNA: TGTGCCAGCAGCGTGTCCATGAACACTGAAGCTTTCTTT. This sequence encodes CASSVSMNTEAFF.

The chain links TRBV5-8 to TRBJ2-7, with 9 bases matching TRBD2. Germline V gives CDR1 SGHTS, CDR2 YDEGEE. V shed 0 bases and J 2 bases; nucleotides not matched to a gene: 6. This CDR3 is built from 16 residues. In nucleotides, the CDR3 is TGTGCCAGCAGCTTGGTTGGGCTAGCGGGAACCTACGAGCAGTACTTC. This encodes CASSLVGLAGTYEQYF.

The CDR3 is CASSANIYGYTF. The DNA of the CDR3 is TGTGCCAGCAGTGCCAACATCTATGGCTACACCTTC. This sequence joins TRBV9 and TRBJ1-2; unclear D gene. The CDR3 totals 12 residues. V was shortened by 5 bases and J by 4 bases, with 9 bases between the two germline ends. In germline, CDR1 is SGDLS, CDR2 YYNGEE.

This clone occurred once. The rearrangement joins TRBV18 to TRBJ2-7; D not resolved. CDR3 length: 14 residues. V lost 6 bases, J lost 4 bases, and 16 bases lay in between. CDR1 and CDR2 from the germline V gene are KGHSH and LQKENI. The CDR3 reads CASSPRSGVYEQYF. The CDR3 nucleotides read TGTGCCAGCTCCCCTAGGTCTGGAGTTTACGAGCAGTACTTC.

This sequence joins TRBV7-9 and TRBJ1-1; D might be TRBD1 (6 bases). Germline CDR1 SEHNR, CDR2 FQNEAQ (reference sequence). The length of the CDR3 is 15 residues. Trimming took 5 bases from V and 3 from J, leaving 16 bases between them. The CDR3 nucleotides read TGTGCCAGCAGCCCCCCCCAGGGGCGGGACACTGAAGCTTTCTTT. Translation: CASSPPQGRDTEAFF.

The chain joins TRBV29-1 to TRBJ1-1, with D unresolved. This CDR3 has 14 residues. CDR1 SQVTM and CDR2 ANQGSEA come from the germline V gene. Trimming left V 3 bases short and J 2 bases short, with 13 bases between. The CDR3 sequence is CSVDVGGTNTEAFF. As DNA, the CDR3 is TGCAGCGTTGATGTCGGCGGAACAAACACTGAAGCTTTCTTT.

In DNA form, the CDR3 reads TGTGCCAGCAGCTTAGTCGGGACAGGGCCCCAAGAGACCCAGTACTTC. It specifies CASSLVGTGPQETQYF. This sequence joins TRBV11-1 and TRBJ2-5, with TRBD1 matching over 9 bases. Germline V CDR1 and CDR2: SGHAT, FQDESV (reference sequence). V gave up 1 base and J gave up 1 base; unmatched junction bases: 4. This CDR3 spans 16 amino acids.

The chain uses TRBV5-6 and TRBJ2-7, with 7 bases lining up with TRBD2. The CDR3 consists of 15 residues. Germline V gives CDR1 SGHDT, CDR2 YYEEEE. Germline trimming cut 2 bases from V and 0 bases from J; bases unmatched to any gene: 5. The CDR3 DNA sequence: TGTGCCAGCAGCTTTCGAACGGGGGGCTCCTACGAGCAGTACTTC. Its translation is CASSFRTGGSYEQYF.

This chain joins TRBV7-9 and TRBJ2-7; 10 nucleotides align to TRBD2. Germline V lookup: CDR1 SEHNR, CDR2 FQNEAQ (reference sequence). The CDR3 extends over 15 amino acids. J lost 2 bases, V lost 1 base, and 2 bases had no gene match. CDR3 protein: CASSLGLAGAYEQYF. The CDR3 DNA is TGTGCCAGCAGCTTAGGGCTAGCGGGGGCCTACGAGCAGTACTTC.

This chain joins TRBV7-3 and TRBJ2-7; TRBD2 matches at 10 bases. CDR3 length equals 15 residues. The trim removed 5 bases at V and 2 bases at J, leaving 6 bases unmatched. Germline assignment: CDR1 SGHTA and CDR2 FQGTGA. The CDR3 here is CASSPTSGMTYEQYF. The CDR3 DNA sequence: TGTGCCAGCAGCCCAACTAGCGGGATGACCTACGAGCAGTACTTC.